This T cell receptor (beta chain) was found in a study of blood T cell repertoires in COVID-19. As for the study in general: Spain, Italy and the United States supplied samples that represented acute and convalescent COVID-19. The cDNA or gDNA used as material had been derived from T cells, B-cell-depleted T cells, or PBMCs.

V shed 5 bases and J 0 bases; nucleotides not matched to a gene: 6. This CDR3 contains 18 residues. The germline V gene encodes CDR1 SEHNR and CDR2 FQNEAQ (reference sequence). In the original workflow: Estimates of nucleated cell counts were drawn from the amplification of reference gene primers. Data came from immunoSEQ multiplex PCR; TCRdb stores just in-frame clones and leaves some out. D and trimming come from the DNA, and the V and J calls and clone size come from that table. The sample carries some 140,000 clones, almost 85% recorded once. The genes are TRBV7-9 and TRBJ2-6; 11 bases map to TRBD1. This TCR came from a human donor in a cohort sampled during active COVID-19. Source material: peripheral blood. The CDR3 region has the DNA TGTGCCAGCAGCCTCGGACAGGGGGCGATCTCTGGGGCCAACGTCCTGACTTTC. This encodes CASSLGQGAISGANVLTF.